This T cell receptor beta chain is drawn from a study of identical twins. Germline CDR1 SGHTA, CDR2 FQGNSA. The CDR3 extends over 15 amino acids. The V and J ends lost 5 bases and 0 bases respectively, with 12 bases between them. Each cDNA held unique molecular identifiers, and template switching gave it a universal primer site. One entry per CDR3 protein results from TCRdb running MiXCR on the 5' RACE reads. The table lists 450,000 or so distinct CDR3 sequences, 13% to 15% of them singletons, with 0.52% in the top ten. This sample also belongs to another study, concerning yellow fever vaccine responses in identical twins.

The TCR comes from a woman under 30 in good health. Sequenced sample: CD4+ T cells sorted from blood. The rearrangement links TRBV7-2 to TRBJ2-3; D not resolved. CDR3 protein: CASSETAWSTDTQYF. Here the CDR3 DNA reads TGTGCCAGCAGCGAAACAGCTTGGAGCACAGATACGCAGTATTTT. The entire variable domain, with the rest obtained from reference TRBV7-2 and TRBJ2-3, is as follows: GAGVSQSPSNKVTEKGKDVELRCDPISGHTALYWYRQSLGQGLEFLIYFQGNSAPDKSGLPSDRFSAERTGGSVSTLTIQRTQQEDSAVYLCASSETAWSTDTQYFGPGTRLTVL.